These T cell receptor beta chains were read from a single sample in a study of blood T cells in healthy people across ages. MiXCR, run by TCRdb on the 5' RACE reads, gives a single entry per CDR3 protein. This sample carries 1.5 million to 2 million distinct CDR3 sequences, more than 35% of them seen once, and the ten largest clones take under 25%. Material for sequencing was blood. These receptors were taken from a human donor in good health. The CDR3 runs from the conserved cysteine through the conserved F or W. Fields, in order: V gene, J gene, CDR3 protein.

TRBV12-3/TRBV12-4	TRBJ2-7	CASSHYKSNYEQYF
TRBV4-2	TRBJ2-4	CASSQEINREDIQYF
TRBV20-1	TRBJ2-1	CSAPGQISRSYNEQFF
TRBV20-1	TRBJ1-1	CSARVTGRDTEAFF
TRBV3-1	TRBJ2-5	CASSQEGGSQETQYF
TRBV6-1	TRBJ1-2	CASSEASGPYGYTF
TRBV4-1	TRBJ2-7	CASSQFTGTSGGVYEQYF
TRBV6-5	TRBJ2-1	CACSYSGQGYEQFF
TRBV25-1	TRBJ2-3	CASSERGQGRDTQYF
TRBV20-1	TRBJ2-7	CSAITGGSWEQYF
TRBV5-6	TRBJ1-6	CASSLYRKNSPLHF
TRBV6-2/TRBV6-3	TRBJ2-5	CASSYSRLSQTQETQYF
TRBV7-3	TRBJ1-1	CASSLYWGGRENTEAFF
TRBV5-6	TRBJ1-1	CASSSATSMNTEALF
TRBV7-3	TRBJ2-3	CASSPRIHGDTQYF
TRBV7-2	TRBJ1-4	CASSLRGAAEKLFF